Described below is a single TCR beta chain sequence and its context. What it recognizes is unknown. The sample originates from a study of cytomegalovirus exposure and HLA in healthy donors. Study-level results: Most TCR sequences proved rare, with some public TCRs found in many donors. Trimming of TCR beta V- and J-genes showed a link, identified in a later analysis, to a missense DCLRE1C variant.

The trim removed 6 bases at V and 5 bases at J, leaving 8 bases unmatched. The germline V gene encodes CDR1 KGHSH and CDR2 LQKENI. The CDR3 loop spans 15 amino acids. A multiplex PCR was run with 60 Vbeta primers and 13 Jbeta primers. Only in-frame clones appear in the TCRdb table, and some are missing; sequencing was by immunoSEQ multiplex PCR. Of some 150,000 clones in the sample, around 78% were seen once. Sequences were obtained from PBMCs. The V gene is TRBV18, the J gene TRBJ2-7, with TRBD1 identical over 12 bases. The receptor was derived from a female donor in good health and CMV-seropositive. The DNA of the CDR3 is TGTGCCAGCTCCCTCGGGGGGACAGGGGGCAACGAGCAGTACTTC. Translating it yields CASSLGGTGGNEQYF.